This T cell receptor (beta chain) was recovered during a study of Tregs in tolerant kidney transplant recipients. Thawed PBMCs were FACS-sorted into unstimulated CD4+CD25+CD127- regulatory T cells, CD4+CD25- non-regulatory cells, CD4 and CD8 cells. Measured with immunoSEQ multiplex PCR; TCRdb has only the in-frame clones, and not every one. This sample has about 240,000 clones, with more than 65% found just once. The trim removed 3 bases at V and 2 bases at J, leaving 5 bases unmatched. The germline CDR1 and CDR2 sequences are SGHRS and YFSETQ. The CDR3 sequence is 15 residues long. Study-level points and caveats: This study did not directly address biological reproducibility. Tregs expanded with activated donor B cells seemed most donor-specific.

A word on this clone: What it recognizes is unknown.

Sequencing was done on a sample of CD4+ T cells from blood. This TCR came from a human donor in good health. The V gene is TRBV5-1, the J gene TRBJ2-3; 8 bases map to TRBD2. CDR3 nucleotides: TGCGCCAGCAGCTCTAGCGGGCCCCTCACAGATACGCAGTATTTT. It specifies CASSSSGPLTDTQYF. The whole variable domain, remainder taken from reference TRBV5-1 and TRBJ2-3, is KAGVTQTPRYLIKTRGQQVTLSCSPISGHRSVSWYQQTPGQGLQFLFEYFSETQRNKGNFPGRFSGRQFSNSRSEMNVSTLELGDSALYLCASSSSGPLTDTQYFGPGTRLTVL.